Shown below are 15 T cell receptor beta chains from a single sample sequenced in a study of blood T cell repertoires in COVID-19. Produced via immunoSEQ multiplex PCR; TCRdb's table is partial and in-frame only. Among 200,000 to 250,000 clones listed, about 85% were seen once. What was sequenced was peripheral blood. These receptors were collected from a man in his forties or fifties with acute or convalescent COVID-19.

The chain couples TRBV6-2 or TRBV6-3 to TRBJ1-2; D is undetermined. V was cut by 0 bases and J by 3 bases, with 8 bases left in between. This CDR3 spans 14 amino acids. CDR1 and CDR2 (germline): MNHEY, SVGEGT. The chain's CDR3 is CASSYSVAHYGYTF. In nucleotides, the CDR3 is TGTGCCAGCAGTTACTCGGTGGCCCACTATGGCTACACCTTC.

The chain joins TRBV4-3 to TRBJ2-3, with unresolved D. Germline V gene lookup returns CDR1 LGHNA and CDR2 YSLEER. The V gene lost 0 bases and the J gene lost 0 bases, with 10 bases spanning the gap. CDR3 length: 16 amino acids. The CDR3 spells CASSQDVRLSTDTQYF. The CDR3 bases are TGCGCCAGCAGCCAAGATGTGAGACTTAGCACAGATACGCAGTATTTT.

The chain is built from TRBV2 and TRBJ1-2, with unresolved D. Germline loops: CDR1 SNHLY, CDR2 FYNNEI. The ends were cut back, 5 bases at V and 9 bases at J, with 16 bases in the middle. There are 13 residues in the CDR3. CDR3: CASSWNTEGSYTF. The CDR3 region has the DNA TGTGCCAGCAGTTGGAACACAGAGGGCAGCTACACCTTC.

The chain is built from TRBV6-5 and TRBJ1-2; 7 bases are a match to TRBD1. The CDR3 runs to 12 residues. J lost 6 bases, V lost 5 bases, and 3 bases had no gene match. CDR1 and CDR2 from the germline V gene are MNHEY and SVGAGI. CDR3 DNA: TGTGCCAGCAGTCGAACAGGGGATGGCTACACCTTC. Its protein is CASSRTGDGYTF.

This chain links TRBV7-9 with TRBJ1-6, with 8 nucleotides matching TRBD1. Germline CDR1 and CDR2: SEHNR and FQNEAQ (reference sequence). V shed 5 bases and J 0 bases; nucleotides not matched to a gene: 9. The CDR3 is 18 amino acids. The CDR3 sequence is CASSRTGTGASYNSPLHF. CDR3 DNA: TGTGCCAGCAGCCGAACCGGGACAGGAGCCTCCTATAATTCACCCCTCCACTTT.

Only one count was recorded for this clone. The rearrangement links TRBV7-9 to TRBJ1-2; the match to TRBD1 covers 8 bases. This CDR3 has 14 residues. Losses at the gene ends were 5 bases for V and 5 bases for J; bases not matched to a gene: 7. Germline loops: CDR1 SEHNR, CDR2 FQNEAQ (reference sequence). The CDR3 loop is CASSADRARYGYTF. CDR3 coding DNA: TGTGCCAGCAGCGCGGACAGGGCACGATATGGCTACACCTTC.

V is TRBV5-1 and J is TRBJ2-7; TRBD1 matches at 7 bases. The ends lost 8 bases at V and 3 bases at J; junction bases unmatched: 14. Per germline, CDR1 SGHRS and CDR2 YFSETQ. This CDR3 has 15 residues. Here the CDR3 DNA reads TGCGCCAGTTCAACAGGGGCCACCTTCGGCTACGAGCAGTACTTC. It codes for CASSTGATFGYEQYF.

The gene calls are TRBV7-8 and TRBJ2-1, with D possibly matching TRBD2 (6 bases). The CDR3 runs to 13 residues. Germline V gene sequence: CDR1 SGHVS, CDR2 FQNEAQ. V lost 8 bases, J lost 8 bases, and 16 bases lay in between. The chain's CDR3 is CASGRDFLYEQFF. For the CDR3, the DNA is TGTGCCAGCGGCCGGGACTTTTTATATGAGCAGTTCTTC.

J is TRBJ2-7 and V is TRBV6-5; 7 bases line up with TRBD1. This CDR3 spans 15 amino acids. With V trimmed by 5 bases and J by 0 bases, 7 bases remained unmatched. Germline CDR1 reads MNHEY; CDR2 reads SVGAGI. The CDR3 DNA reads TGTGCCAGCAGTCAAAAATGGGACAGCTCCTACGAGCAGTACTTC. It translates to CASSQKWDSSYEQYF.

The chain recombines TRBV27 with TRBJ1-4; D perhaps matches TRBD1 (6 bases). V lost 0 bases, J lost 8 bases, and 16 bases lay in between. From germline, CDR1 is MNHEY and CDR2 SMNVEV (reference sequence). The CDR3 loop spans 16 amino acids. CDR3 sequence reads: CASSLSINGGHEKLFF. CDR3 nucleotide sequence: TGTGCCAGCAGTTTATCGATAAATGGGGGCCACGAAAAACTGTTTTTT.

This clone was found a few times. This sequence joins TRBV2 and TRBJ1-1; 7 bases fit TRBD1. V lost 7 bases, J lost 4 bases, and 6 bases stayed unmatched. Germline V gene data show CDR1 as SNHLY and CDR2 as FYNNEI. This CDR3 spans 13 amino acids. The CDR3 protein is CASTPRTGTEAFF. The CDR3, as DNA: TGTGCCAGCACACCAAGGACAGGCACTGAAGCTTTCTTT.

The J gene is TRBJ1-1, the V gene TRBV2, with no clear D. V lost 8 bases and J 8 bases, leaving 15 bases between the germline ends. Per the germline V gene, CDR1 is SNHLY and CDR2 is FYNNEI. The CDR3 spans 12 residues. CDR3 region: CASAVRPMEAFF. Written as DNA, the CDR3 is TGTGCCAGCGCCGTGAGGCCCATGGAAGCTTTCTTT.

The CDR3 here is CASSPGTGIDTNEKLFF. The CDR3 DNA is TGCGCCAGCAGCCCCGGGACAGGGATCGATACTAATGAAAAACTGTTTTTT. The chain uses TRBV5-1 and TRBJ1-4; the match to TRBD1 covers 9 bases. The germline CDR1 and CDR2 sequences are SGHRS and YFSETQ. The CDR3 loop spans 17 amino acids. After removal of 4 bases from V and 2 bases from J, the junction contained 9 bases not matched to a gene.

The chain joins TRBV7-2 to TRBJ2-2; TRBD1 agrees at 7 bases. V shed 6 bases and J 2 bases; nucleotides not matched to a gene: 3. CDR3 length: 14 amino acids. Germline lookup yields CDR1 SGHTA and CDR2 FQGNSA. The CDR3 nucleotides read TGTGCCAGCAGAAGGGACAGAAACACCGGGGAGCTGTTTTTT. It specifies CASRRDRNTGELFF.

The CDR3 sequence is CASSQDIPGGAYRGQPQHF. Written as DNA, the CDR3 is TGCGCCAGCAGCCAAGATATCCCGGGGGGCGCGTACCGGGGGCAGCCCCAGCATTTT. V gene TRBV4-1 combines with J gene TRBJ1-5; weak D call: TRBD1 (6 bases). Per germline, CDR1 MGHRA and CDR2 YSYEKL. CDR3 size: 19 residues. V shed 0 bases and J shed 7 bases, with 25 bases lying between them.